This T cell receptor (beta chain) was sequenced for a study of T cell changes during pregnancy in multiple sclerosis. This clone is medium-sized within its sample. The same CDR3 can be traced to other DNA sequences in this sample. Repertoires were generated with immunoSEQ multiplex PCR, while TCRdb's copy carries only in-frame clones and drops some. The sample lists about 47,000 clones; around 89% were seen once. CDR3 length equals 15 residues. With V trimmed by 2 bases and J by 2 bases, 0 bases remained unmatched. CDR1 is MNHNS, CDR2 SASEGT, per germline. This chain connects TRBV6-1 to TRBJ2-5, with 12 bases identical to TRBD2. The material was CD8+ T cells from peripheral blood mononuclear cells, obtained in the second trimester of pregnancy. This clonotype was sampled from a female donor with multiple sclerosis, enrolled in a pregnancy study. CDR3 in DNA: TGTGCCAGCAGTGAACTAGCGGGGGGGCAAGAGACCCAGTACTTC. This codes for CASSELAGGQETQYF.